These 19 T cell receptor beta chains share one sample of origin, sequenced in a study of blood T cell repertoires in COVID-19. TCRdb's copy holds only in-frame clones and misses some; the assay was immunoSEQ multiplex PCR. The repertoire holds 100,000 to 150,000 clones, with 70% to 90% as singletons. Specimen: peripheral blood. The receptors come from a man aged 45-60 years with acute or convalescent COVID-19.

CDR3 sequence: CASSGGTADEKLFF. The CDR3 DNA is TGTGCCAGCAGTGGAGGGACAGCCGATGAAAAACTGTTTTTT. This chain uses TRBV28 with TRBJ1-4, with 7 bases fitting TRBD1. The V segment lost 5 bases and the J segment 6 bases; nucleotides outside the gene matches: 6. The CDR3 consists of 14 residues. Germline V gene sequence: CDR1 MDHEN, CDR2 SYDVKM.

The chain joins TRBV19 to TRBJ1-1, with 10 positions matching TRBD1. The V and J ends lost 8 bases and 4 bases, in that order; junction bases with no gene match: 10. The CDR3 length is 15 residues. The germline gives CDR1 LNHDA, CDR2 SQIVND (reference sequence). In nucleotides, the CDR3 is TGTGCCAGTCCCCCCGGGGGACAGGGGACCACTGAAGCTTTCTTT. This encodes CASPPGGQGTTEAFF.

To note about this clone: Other DNA sequences within the sample encode an identical CDR3. V usage is TRBV5-6 and J usage is TRBJ1-3, with D uncertain. CDR1 SGHDT and CDR2 YYEEEE come from the germline V gene. CDR3 length: 14 amino acids. Trimming shortened V by 4 bases and J by 0 bases, and 8 bases separated the two germline ends. CDR3 amino acids: CASSLWSSGNTIYF. For the CDR3, the DNA is TGTGCCAGCAGCCTGTGGAGCTCTGGAAACACCATATATTTT.

The chain employs TRBV7-9 and TRBJ1-5, with 7 bases that match TRBD1. CDR1 is SEHNR, CDR2 FQNEAQ, per germline (reference sequence). V dropped 4 bases and J dropped 3; count of bases not matched to a gene: 3. The CDR3 runs 14 residues. CDR3 DNA: TGTGCCAGCAGCTCACAGGGGATCAATCAGCCCCAGCATTTT. Translating it yields CASSSQGINQPQHF.

This clone was seen only a few times. The J gene is TRBJ1-5, the V gene TRBV2; 8 bases are shared with TRBD1. CDR1 and CDR2 from the germline V gene are SNHLY and FYNNEI. Trimming removed 3 bases from V and 5 bases from J; junction bases left unmatched: 6. The CDR3 length is 15 residues. Here the CDR3 reads CASSDGQGIYQPQHF. For the CDR3, the DNA is TGTGCCAGCAGTGATGGACAGGGCATCTATCAGCCCCAGCATTTT.

CDR3 amino acids: CASSLLSTEAFF. The CDR3 nucleotides read TGTGCCAGCAGTTTATTGAGCACTGAAGCTTTCTTT. The chain joins TRBV28 to TRBJ1-1; D unresolved. Germline V lookup: CDR1 MDHEN, CDR2 SYDVKM. V lost 1 base and J 4 bases, leaving 4 bases between the germline ends. This CDR3 comprises 12 residues.

V and J are TRBV5-1 and TRBJ1-3; the match to TRBD1 covers 8 bases. The V segment lost 0 bases and the J segment 0 bases; nucleotides outside the gene matches: 5. The CDR3 has 17 amino acids. Germline CDR1 and CDR2: SGHRS and YFSETQ. In nucleotides, the CDR3 is TGCGCCAGCAGCTTGGTCCCGGGACAGGCCTCTGGAAACACCATATATTTT. This translates into CASSLVPGQASGNTIYF. Full variable domain (outside the CDR3, taken from reference TRBV5-1 and TRBJ1-3): KAGVTQTPRYLIKTRGQQVTLSCSPISGHRSVSWYQQTPGQGLQFLFEYFSETQRNKGNFPGRFSGRQFSNSRSEMNVSTLELGDSALYLCASSLVPGQASGNTIYFGEGSWLTVV.

The J gene is TRBJ2-7, the V gene TRBV5-5; TRBD2 matches 11 bases. CDR1 and CDR2 from the germline V gene are SGHKS and YYEKEE (reference sequence). This CDR3 has 15 amino acids. Trimming cost V 1 base and J 4 bases; bases outside gene matches: 4. The CDR3 nucleotides read TGTGCCAGCAGCTTGATAGCGGGAGGGCCTTACGAGCAGTACTTC. Amino acids: CASSLIAGGPYEQYF.

This chain uses TRBV19 with TRBJ1-6; tentatively, D is TRBD1 (6 bases). The CDR3 covers 12 residues. Germline CDR1 is LNHDA and CDR2 is SQIVND (reference sequence). Trimming cost V 5 bases and J 14 bases, with 13 bases left between them. CDR3 protein: CASSLPGATLHF. CDR3 DNA: TGTGCCAGTAGTCTCCCAGGGGCCACCCTCCACTTT.

The chain has TRBV7-9 and TRBJ1-2; TRBD1 matches at 9 bases. This CDR3 has 15 amino acids. From germline, CDR1 is SEHNR and CDR2 FQNEAQ (reference sequence). Trimming removed 2 bases from V and 4 bases from J; junction bases left unmatched: 5. CDR3 in DNA: TGTGCCAGCAGCTTAACAGGGGGCCGTATCTATGGCTACACCTTC. Protein: CASSLTGGRIYGYTF.

The rearrangement links TRBV28 to TRBJ1-3; TRBD1 is a possible D gene (6 bases). Germline V CDR1 and CDR2: MDHEN, SYDVKM. V dropped 7 bases and J dropped 4 bases, with 20 bases sitting between them. The CDR3 consists of 16 residues. The CDR3 DNA reads TGTGCCAGCAAATCAGCGGGGGGGCAGGAAGGAAACACCATATATTTT. This encodes CASKSAGGQEGNTIYF.

The J gene is TRBJ1-3, the V gene TRBV15, with TRBD1 matching over 9 bases. The germline gives CDR1 LNHNV, CDR2 YYDKDF (reference sequence). V shed 8 bases and J 2 bases; nucleotides not matched to a gene: 16. The CDR3 totals 18 residues. The CDR3 DNA sequence: TGTGCCACCGCCCGGAGGGTGGGACAGGGAAGAACTGGAAACACCATATATTTT. Amino acid sequence: CATARRVGQGRTGNTIYF.

The genes are TRBV5-1 and TRBJ1-4; TRBD1 agrees at 7 bases. V shed 4 bases and J 5 bases; nucleotides not matched to a gene: 20. Germline V gives CDR1 SGHRS, CDR2 YFSETQ. The CDR3 runs 19 residues. CDR3 loop: CASSVNTGTAPLGNEKLFF. The DNA for the CDR3 is TGCGCCAGCAGCGTAAATACCGGGACAGCGCCTTTAGGAAATGAAAAACTGTTTTTT. Full variable domain (remainder filled in from reference TRBV5-1 and TRBJ1-4): KAGVTQTPRYLIKTRGQQVTLSCSPISGHRSVSWYQQTPGQGLQFLFEYFSETQRNKGNFPGRFSGRQFSNSRSEMNVSTLELGDSALYLCASSVNTGTAPLGNEKLFFGSGTQLSVL.

The J gene is TRBJ2-1, the V gene TRBV15; 10 bases are shared with TRBD2. This CDR3 comprises 16 residues. Per germline, CDR1 LNHNV and CDR2 YYDKDF (reference sequence). The J segment lost 8 bases and the V segment lost 8 bases, leaving 15 bases of the junction unmatched. CDR3 sequence (DNA): TGTGCCACCTCATACACCCCGGGACTAGCGCTTCATGAGCAGTTCTTC. Translation gives CATSYTPGLALHEQFF.

V gene TRBV7-3 combines with J gene TRBJ1-1; TRBD1 matches 10 bases. This CDR3 is 15 amino acids long. Trimming took 5 bases from V and 6 from J; bases not matched to a gene: 9. Germline CDR1 reads SGHTA; CDR2 reads FQGTGA. The CDR3 sequence is CASSLDGQGVSEAFF. The CDR3, as DNA: TGTGCCAGCAGCCTCGATGGACAGGGGGTGTCTGAAGCTTTCTTT.

V usage is TRBV7-9 and J usage is TRBJ1-5; 7 nucleotides align to TRBD1. The junction had 4 bases not matched to a gene; V was cut back by 5 bases and J by 0 bases. There are 15 residues in the CDR3. In germline, CDR1 is SEHNR, CDR2 FQNEAQ (reference sequence). As DNA, the CDR3 is TGTGCCAGCAGCCTCGGGACAGCTAGCAATCAGCCCCAGCATTTT. The encoded protein is CASSLGTASNQPQHF.

The CDR3 loop reads CASSFGWESAGGEETQYF. The CDR3 DNA is TGTGCCAGCAGCTTTGGTTGGGAGTCAGCGGGAGGAGAGGAGACCCAGTACTTC. The chain carries TRBV7-2 and TRBJ2-5; TRBD2 agrees at 9 bases. Germline CDR1 SGHTA, CDR2 FQGNSA. This CDR3 region has 18 residues. Trimming cost V 3 bases and J 5 bases; bases outside gene matches: 16. The variable domain in full, with the rest retrieved from reference TRBV7-2 and TRBJ2-5, is GAGVSQSPSNKVTEKGKDVELRCDPISGHTALYWYRQSLGQGLEFLIYFQGNSAPDKSGLPSDRFSAERTGGSVSTLTIQRTQQEDSAVYLCASSFGWESAGGEETQYFGPGTRLLVL.

CDR3 sequence reads: CASIKGVGYYGYTF. The CDR3 DNA is TGTGCCAGCATCAAAGGGGTGGGATACTATGGCTACACCTTC. The V call is TRBV2, the J call TRBJ1-2; maybe TRBD1 (5 bases). The CDR3 loop spans 14 amino acids. Per the germline V gene, CDR1 is SNHLY and CDR2 is FYNNEI. The V and J ends lost 7 bases and 3 bases respectively, with 15 bases between them.

V and J are TRBV6-1 and TRBJ1-2, with D unresolved. V lost 0 bases, J lost 5 bases, and 13 bases lay in between. The CDR3 covers 15 residues. CDR1 MNHNS and CDR2 SASEGT come from the germline V gene. This CDR3 is CASSEARSNSYGYTF. The CDR3 nucleotides read TGTGCCAGCAGTGAAGCGCGGTCAAATTCTTATGGCTACACCTTC.